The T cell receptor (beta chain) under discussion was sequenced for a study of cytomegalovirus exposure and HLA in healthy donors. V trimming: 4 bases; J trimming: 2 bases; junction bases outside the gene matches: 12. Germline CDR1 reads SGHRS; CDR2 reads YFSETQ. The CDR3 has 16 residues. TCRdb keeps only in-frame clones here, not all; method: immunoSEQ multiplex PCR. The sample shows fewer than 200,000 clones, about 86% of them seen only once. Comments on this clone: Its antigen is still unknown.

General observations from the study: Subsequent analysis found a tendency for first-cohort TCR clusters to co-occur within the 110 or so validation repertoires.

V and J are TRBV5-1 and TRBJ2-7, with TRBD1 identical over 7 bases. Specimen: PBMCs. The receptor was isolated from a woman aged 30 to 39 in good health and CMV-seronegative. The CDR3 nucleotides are TGCGCCAGCAGCCAAACCCGGACAGGCCTTCCCTACGAGCAGTACTTC. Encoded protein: CASSQTRTGLPYEQYF.